These T cell receptor beta chains were read from a single sample in a study of blood T cell repertoires in COVID-19. Sequencing used immunoSEQ multiplex PCR; TCRdb keeps in-frame clones, though not all of them. The repertoire has fewer than 65,000 clones, 75% to 90% of them found once; the top ten carry around 1.4%. Sequencing was performed on peripheral blood. The receptor set was obtained from a man in his sixties with acute or convalescent COVID-19. CDR3s include the opening cysteine and the closing phenylalanine or tryptophan. The D gene is left open where the match is weak. Clone size is given for some rows only: seen once, a few or many times, or a class if the clone is expanded.

v_call: TRBV27
clone_size: .
j_call: TRBJ1-1
d_call: .
cdr3_nt: TGTGCCAGCAGTTTTCGGGGGAACACTGAAGCTTTCTTT
cdr3_aa: CASSFRGNTEAFF

v_call: TRBV5-1
clone_size: .
j_call: TRBJ2-6
d_call: TRBD1
cdr3_nt: TGCGCCAGCGCCTCGGTTCCGGGACAGATAGCTCTGGGAGCCAACGTCCTGACTTTC
cdr3_aa: CASASVPGQIALGANVLTF

v_call: TRBV5-4
clone_size: .
j_call: TRBJ2-2
d_call: TRBD1
cdr3_nt: TGTGCCAGCAGGTGGACAGGGGAGGCCTTAAACACCGGGGAGCTGTTTTTT
cdr3_aa: CASRWTGEALNTGELFF

v_call: TRBV7-9
clone_size: .
j_call: TRBJ2-3
d_call: TRBD2
cdr3_nt: TGTGCCAGCAGCTTAGGAGCTAGCGGGTTCCCGCAGTATTTT
cdr3_aa: CASSLGASGFPQYF

v_call: TRBV25-1
clone_size: once
j_call: TRBJ1-1
d_call: TRBD1
cdr3_nt: TGTGCCAGCAGTGAATTTACAGGGGGCGAGAACACTGAAGCTTTCTTT
cdr3_aa: CASSEFTGGENTEAFF

v_call: TRBV12-3/TRBV12-4
clone_size: .
j_call: TRBJ2-3
d_call: .
cdr3_nt: TGTGCCAGCAGTTTAAGCGGTGCAGATACGCAGTATTTT
cdr3_aa: CASSLSGADTQYF

v_call: TRBV27
clone_size: .
j_call: TRBJ2-1
d_call: .
cdr3_nt: TGTGCCAGCAGTTTATTACCCGCACACACCCATGAGCAGTTCTTC
cdr3_aa: CASSLLPAHTHEQFF

v_call: TRBV11-3
clone_size: .
j_call: TRBJ2-7
d_call: TRBD2
cdr3_nt: TGTGCCAGCAGCCCTAGCGGGAGCAGGTACGAGCAGTACTTC
cdr3_aa: CASSPSGSRYEQYF

v_call: TRBV3-1/TRBV3-2
clone_size: .
j_call: TRBJ1-2
d_call: TRBD1
cdr3_nt: TGTGCCAGCAGCGCGACAGGGGGAGGTTATGGCTACACCTTC
cdr3_aa: CASSATGGGYGYTF

v_call: TRBV4-1
clone_size: .
j_call: TRBJ2-5
d_call: TRBD1
cdr3_nt: TGCGCCAGCAGCGTGACCGGGACAGGGTCGGGGGAGACCCAGTACTTC
cdr3_aa: CASSVTGTGSGETQYF

v_call: TRBV6-5
clone_size: .
j_call: TRBJ2-1
d_call: .
cdr3_nt: TGTGCCAGCAGTTACGCGGGGTTGGGCTACAATGAGCAGTTCTTC
cdr3_aa: CASSYAGLGYNEQFF

v_call: TRBV11-3
clone_size: .
j_call: TRBJ2-7
d_call: .
cdr3_nt: TGTGCCAGCAGCTTAGTTGACAGGTCTAGTGGCTACGAGCAGTACTTC
cdr3_aa: CASSLVDRSSGYEQYF

v_call: TRBV19
clone_size: .
j_call: TRBJ2-7
d_call: .
cdr3_nt: TGTGCCAGTAGTATTCGGAGGAGTGCCGAGCAGTACTTC
cdr3_aa: CASSIRRSAEQYF

v_call: TRBV6-5
clone_size: .
j_call: TRBJ1-6
d_call: .
cdr3_nt: TGTGCCTCCAGGGTGACGAACAATTCACCCCTCCACTTT
cdr3_aa: CASRVTNNSPLHF

v_call: TRBV18
clone_size: .
j_call: TRBJ2-7
d_call: .
cdr3_nt: TGTGCCAGCTCGCCGGGGAACGGGCGGGCCGAGCAGTACTTC
cdr3_aa: CASSPGNGRAEQYF

v_call: TRBV7-3
clone_size: .
j_call: TRBJ2-1
d_call: .
cdr3_nt: TGTGCCAGCAGCTACGGGACTCAGGGTGAGCAGTTCTTC
cdr3_aa: CASSYGTQGEQFF

v_call: TRBV5-1
clone_size: .
j_call: TRBJ2-5
d_call: .
cdr3_nt: TGCGCCAGCAGCCCCCTCGGGGTTTTGGGAGAGACCCAGTACTTC
cdr3_aa: CASSPLGVLGETQYF

v_call: TRBV3-1/TRBV3-2
clone_size: .
j_call: TRBJ2-5
d_call: TRBD1
cdr3_nt: TGTGCCAGCAGCCATCATGGACAGGGGGTGGAAGAGACCCAGTACTTC
cdr3_aa: CASSHHGQGVEETQYF

v_call: TRBV10-3
clone_size: .
j_call: TRBJ2-2
d_call: TRBD2
cdr3_nt: TGTGCCATCAGTGAGTCACACCCCGCGACTAGCGGGGGGATCGGGGAGCTGTTTTTT
cdr3_aa: CAISESHPATSGGIGELFF

v_call: TRBV29-1
clone_size: .
j_call: TRBJ2-3
d_call: TRBD2
cdr3_nt: TGCAGCGTCGGGACTAGCGGGAGGGCCGTCGCAGATACGCAGTATTTT
cdr3_aa: CSVGTSGRAVADTQYF

v_call: TRBV28
clone_size: .
j_call: TRBJ1-3
d_call: .
cdr3_nt: TGTGCCAGCAGTCCCGGGGGGGGGACGAGGGGAAACACCATATATTTT
cdr3_aa: CASSPGGGTRGNTIYF

v_call: TRBV5-1
clone_size: .
j_call: TRBJ1-3
d_call: TRBD1
cdr3_nt: TGCGCCAGCAGCGCGGGACAGGTTGCGGGCACTGGAAACACCATATATTTT
cdr3_aa: CASSAGQVAGTGNTIYF

v_call: TRBV3-1/TRBV3-2
clone_size: .
j_call: TRBJ2-7
d_call: TRBD1
cdr3_nt: TGTGCCAGCAGTCCGGGACAGACCGAGCAGTACTTC
cdr3_aa: CASSPGQTEQYF

v_call: TRBV18
clone_size: once
j_call: TRBJ1-2
d_call: .
cdr3_nt: TGTGCCAGCTCACCACTTGCCAGGGAATCTGGCTACACCTTC
cdr3_aa: CASSPLARESGYTF

v_call: TRBV5-1
clone_size: .
j_call: TRBJ1-5
d_call: TRBD1
cdr3_nt: TGCGCCAGCAGCTTGGGCCCCCAAGCCAGGGACAGGGGACCCTTGGCCCAGCCCCAGCATTTT
cdr3_aa: CASSLGPQARDRGPLAQPQHF

v_call: TRBV19
clone_size: .
j_call: TRBJ1-5
d_call: .
cdr3_nt: TGTGCCAGTACCAAAGCGGGGCCAGATCAGCCCCAGCATTTT
cdr3_aa: CASTKAGPDQPQHF

v_call: TRBV6-1
clone_size: few
j_call: TRBJ2-1
d_call: TRBD1
cdr3_nt: TGTGCCAGCAGGGAAGGACAGGGGCCCTACAATGAGCAGTTCTTC
cdr3_aa: CASREGQGPYNEQFF

v_call: TRBV20-1
clone_size: .
j_call: TRBJ2-3
d_call: .
cdr3_nt: TGCAGTGCTAGTCAAGCGGGCACAGATACGCAGTATTTT
cdr3_aa: CSASQAGTDTQYF

v_call: TRBV6-1
clone_size: .
j_call: TRBJ2-5
d_call: TRBD2
cdr3_nt: TGTGCCAGCAGTGAAGTGATTAGCGGGAGGCAGACCCAGTACTTC
cdr3_aa: CASSEVISGRQTQYF

v_call: TRBV10-3
clone_size: .
j_call: TRBJ1-2
d_call: .
cdr3_nt: TGTGCCATCAGTGAAAAGGGTAGGGGCAATGGCTACACCTTC
cdr3_aa: CAISEKGRGNGYTF

v_call: TRBV3-1/TRBV3-2
clone_size: once
j_call: TRBJ2-1
d_call: TRBD2
cdr3_nt: TGTGCCAGCAGCCAGACAGCGGGGGATGAGCAGTTCTTC
cdr3_aa: CASSQTAGDEQFF

v_call: TRBV28
clone_size: .
j_call: TRBJ2-7
d_call: TRBD1
cdr3_nt: TGTGCCAGCAGTCCTTGGGACAGGGCGGGCGAGCAGTACTTC
cdr3_aa: CASSPWDRAGEQYF

v_call: TRBV10-3
clone_size: .
j_call: TRBJ2-7
d_call: TRBD1
cdr3_nt: TGTGCCATCAGAGAGGACAGGGAGCAGTACTTC
cdr3_aa: CAIREDREQYF

v_call: TRBV4-2
clone_size: few
j_call: TRBJ2-6
d_call: .
cdr3_nt: TGTGCCAGCAGCCAAGAGGGAGGCTCTGGGGCCAACGTCCTGACTTTC
cdr3_aa: CASSQEGGSGANVLTF

v_call: TRBV5-1
clone_size: .
j_call: TRBJ2-5
d_call: .
cdr3_nt: TGCGCCAGCAGCTTGGAGCGGCAAGAGACCCAGTACTTC
cdr3_aa: CASSLERQETQYF

v_call: TRBV27
clone_size: .
j_call: TRBJ1-4
d_call: .
cdr3_nt: TGTGCCAGCAGTTTAGCCGGGGTAGGGCCTAATGAAAAACTGTTTTTT
cdr3_aa: CASSLAGVGPNEKLFF

v_call: TRBV6-5
clone_size: .
j_call: TRBJ2-3
d_call: TRBD1
cdr3_nt: TGTGCCAGCAGCCAGGGGGCCCGGACAGATACGCAGTATTTT
cdr3_aa: CASSQGARTDTQYF

v_call: TRBV2
clone_size: .
j_call: TRBJ1-6
d_call: .
cdr3_nt: TGTGCCAGCAGTGCACAGTATAATTCACCCCTCCACTTT
cdr3_aa: CASSAQYNSPLHF

v_call: TRBV19
clone_size: few
j_call: TRBJ1-1
d_call: .
cdr3_nt: TGTGCCAGTATAGGGGGGAACACTGAAGCTTTCTTT
cdr3_aa: CASIGGNTEAFF

v_call: TRBV12-3/TRBV12-4
clone_size: .
j_call: TRBJ1-4
d_call: .
cdr3_nt: TGTGCCAGCAGTTTGGGAGTCGGGGAAAAACTGTTTTTT
cdr3_aa: CASSLGVGEKLFF

v_call: TRBV27
clone_size: .
j_call: TRBJ2-3
d_call: .
cdr3_nt: TGTGCCAGCAGTACGGACTACGCTCATTCCACAGATACGCAGTATTTT
cdr3_aa: CASSTDYAHSTDTQYF

v_call: TRBV7-3
clone_size: .
j_call: TRBJ1-6
d_call: .
cdr3_nt: TGTGCCAGCAGCTTAACGGGCGCGTATAATTCACCCCTCCACTTT
cdr3_aa: CASSLTGAYNSPLHF

v_call: TRBV4-3
clone_size: .
j_call: TRBJ2-7
d_call: .
cdr3_nt: TGCGCCAGCAGCCAAGATCTAGGCCGATCCTACGAGCAGTACTTC
cdr3_aa: CASSQDLGRSYEQYF

v_call: TRBV6-5
clone_size: .
j_call: TRBJ1-2
d_call: TRBD1
cdr3_nt: TGTGCCAGCAGGGCGGGGACAGCCTATGGCTACACCTTC
cdr3_aa: CASRAGTAYGYTF